This passage covers 27 T cell receptor beta chains from one sample sequenced in a study of blood T cell repertoires in COVID-19. The data were produced by immunoSEQ multiplex PCR, yet TCRdb's version contains in-frame clones alone and is incomplete. This sample has 200,000 to 250,000 clones, with 87% found just once. Sequencing was performed on PBMCs or T cells enriched from blood (not recorded which). These receptor sequences come from a man aged 25 to 40 who had recovered from COVID-19.

This CDR3 reads CASSFSAYEQYF. The DNA for the CDR3 is TGTGCCAGCAGTTTTTCAGCCTACGAGCAGTACTTC. The rearrangement links TRBV28 to TRBJ2-7; D not certain. Trimming cost V 3 bases and J 2 bases, with 5 bases left between them. The CDR3 has 12 residues. Germline V gives CDR1 MDHEN, CDR2 SYDVKM. The full variable domain, completed using reference TRBV28 and TRBJ2-7, is DVKVTQSSRYLVKRTGEKVFLECVQDMDHENMFWYRQDPGLGLRLIYFSYDVKMKEKGDIPEGYSVSREKKERFSLILESASTNQTSMYLCASSFSAYEQYFGPGTRLTVT.

This chain joins TRBV11-2 and TRBJ2-5; D is possibly TRBD1 (6 bases). Germline lookup yields CDR1 SGHAT and CDR2 FQNNGV. The CDR3 is 13 residues long. V lost 5 bases to trimming and J lost 0 bases, with 7 bases between them. The CDR3 loop is CASSRTDQETQYF. The CDR3 DNA follows: TGTGCCAGCAGCCGGACAGACCAAGAGACCCAGTACTTC.

The genes are TRBV19 and TRBJ2-3; possibly TRBD2 for D (5 bases). From germline, CDR1 is LNHDA and CDR2 SQIVND (reference sequence). V shed 8 bases and J shed 0 bases, with 15 bases lying between them. The CDR3 sequence is 15 residues long. The CDR3 is CASRKRASSTDTQYF. CDR3 DNA sequence: TGTGCCAGTCGCAAGAGGGCTTCTAGCACAGATACGCAGTATTTT.

The rearrangement links TRBV28 to TRBJ1-1; D gene uncertain. Germline CDR1 reads MDHEN; CDR2 reads SYDVKM. The CDR3 has 10 amino acids. V was pared by 11 bases and J by 8 bases, with 12 bases between. The CDR3 is CASGSPEAFF. The CDR3 nucleotides read TGTGCCTCAGGTTCCCCCGAAGCTTTCTTT.

The chain links TRBV5-6 to TRBJ2-1; 8 nucleotides line up with TRBD2. The CDR3 runs to 15 residues. The V gene's germline CDR1 is SGHDT and CDR2 YYEEEE. With 5 bases clipped from V and 7 bases from J, the junction kept 11 bases outside the gene matches. The CDR3 sequence is CASSPGTRGWNEQFF. CDR3 coding DNA: TGTGCCAGCAGTCCCGGGACTAGAGGTTGGAATGAGCAGTTCTTC.

The V gene is TRBV7-9, the J gene TRBJ1-1; weak D call: TRBD1 (6 bases). Germline lookup yields CDR1 SEHNR and CDR2 FQNEAQ (reference sequence). V was pared by 5 bases and J by 4 bases, with 14 bases between. CDR3 length: 14 amino acids. This CDR3 reads CASSRGSGGTEAFF. CDR3 in DNA: TGTGCCAGCAGCAGGGGGTCCGGAGGCACTGAAGCTTTCTTT.

V gene TRBV7-9 combines with J gene TRBJ2-7; D is ambiguous. The germline V gene encodes CDR1 SEHNR and CDR2 FQNEAQ (reference sequence). V was cut by 1 base and J by 13 bases, with 11 bases left in between. This CDR3 region has 11 residues. CDR3 residues: CASSLGQAPYF. In nucleotides, the CDR3 is TGTGCCAGCAGCTTAGGGCAGGCCCCCTACTTC. Together with reference TRBV7-9 and TRBJ2-7, the CDR3 gives the full variable domain: DTGVSQNPRHKITKRGQNVTFRCDPISEHNRLYWYRQTLGQGPEFLTYFQNEAQLEKSRLLSDRFSAERPKGSFSTLEIQRTEQGDSAMYLCASSLGQAPYFGPGTRLTVT.

The chain couples TRBV7-2 to TRBJ2-7; TRBD2 matches 7 bases. The CDR3 length is 16 residues. Germline CDR1 is SGHTA and CDR2 is FQGNSA. The V and J ends lost 1 base and 4 bases, in that order; junction bases with no gene match: 10. CDR3 sequence: CASSLEGGGGRYEQYF. CDR3 coding DNA: TGTGCCAGCAGCTTAGAAGGAGGCGGGGGACGATACGAGCAGTACTTC.

This clone was found once. The DNA for the CDR3 is TGTGCCAGTAGTATAGCTCTGCTAGGGGCTAATTCACCCCTCCACTTT. Amino acids: CASSIALLGANSPLHF. The chain has TRBV19 and TRBJ1-6; weak D call: TRBD1 (5 bases). Per germline, CDR1 LNHDA and CDR2 SQIVND (reference sequence). The CDR3 runs to 16 residues. Trimming left V 1 base short and J 6 bases short, with 13 bases between.

V gene TRBV3-1 (or the pseudogene TRBV3-2) combines with J gene TRBJ1-2; 10 bases agree with TRBD1. Germline CDR1 reads LGHDT; CDR2 reads YNNKEL (reference sequence). J gave up 9 bases and V 6 bases, and 7 bases lay outside the gene matches. The CDR3 has 13 amino acids. CDR3 amino acids: CASRPTGGRSYTF. Here the CDR3 DNA reads TGTGCCAGCAGACCGACAGGGGGCAGGAGCTACACCTTC.

The chain recombines TRBV29-1 with TRBJ2-7; 8 nucleotides agree with TRBD1. The germline CDR1 and CDR2 sequences are SQVTM and ANQGSEA. The CDR3 loop spans 14 amino acids. V dropped 5 bases and J dropped 4; count of bases not matched to a gene: 10. CDR3 sequence (DNA): TGCAGCGTTCGCCAACAGGGGGGCTTATACGAGCAGTACTTC. Its protein is CSVRQQGGLYEQYF.

The genes are TRBV7-8 and TRBJ2-1, with 7 bases aligning to TRBD2. The germline V gene encodes CDR1 SGHVS and CDR2 FQNEAQ. Germline trimming cut 5 bases from V and 8 bases from J; bases unmatched to any gene: 21. The CDR3 is 18 residues long. The CDR3 sequence: CASSPRRNGEGLPHEQFF. As DNA, the CDR3 is TGTGCCAGCAGCCCCCGGCGGAATGGGGAGGGCCTCCCCCATGAGCAGTTCTTC.

The rearrangement links TRBV6-5 to TRBJ2-7; TRBD2 is a possible D gene (6 bases). The V and J ends lost 5 bases and 3 bases respectively, with 14 bases between them. The CDR3 spans 14 residues. Germline V gene sequence: CDR1 MNHEY, CDR2 SVGAGI. The CDR3 nucleotides are TGTGCCAGCAGTCCGGGACTCCCCGACTACGAGCAGTACTTC. This encodes CASSPGLPDYEQYF.

This chain uses TRBV3-1 (or the pseudogene TRBV3-2) with TRBJ1-3, with no clear D. The ends were cut back, 1 base at V and 5 bases at J, with 18 bases in the middle. Germline V gene sequence: CDR1 LGHDT, CDR2 YNNKEL (reference sequence). This CDR3 has 17 residues. CDR3 sequence (DNA): TGTGCCAGCAGCCAAGGGGAGACGGTGACGTCCAGAAACACCATATATTTT. Its protein is CASSQGETVTSRNTIYF.

The rearrangement uses TRBV5-4 and TRBJ2-1, with 8 bases that match TRBD2. CDR3 length equals 15 residues. Germline V gives CDR1 SGHNT, CDR2 YYREEE (reference sequence). J was trimmed by 7 bases and V by 1 base; bases with no gene match: 7. The CDR3 sequence: CASSLTAGAQNEQFF. The CDR3 DNA is TGTGCCAGCAGCTTGACAGCGGGAGCTCAAAATGAGCAGTTCTTC.

In this sample, this clone turned up once. The chain employs TRBV18 and TRBJ2-1, with TRBD2 matching over 8 bases. The CDR3 runs to 17 residues. Germline values: CDR1 KGHSH, CDR2 LQKENI. V shed 0 bases and J 2 bases; nucleotides not matched to a gene: 6. Here the CDR3 reads CASSPPAAGDPYNEQFF. The CDR3, as DNA: TGTGCCAGCTCACCACCGGCAGCGGGGGACCCCTACAATGAGCAGTTCTTC.

V and J are TRBV29-1 and TRBJ1-2; 8 bases map to TRBD1. CDR3 length equals 13 residues. The trim removed 1 base at V and 5 bases at J, leaving 3 bases unmatched. The germline CDR1 and CDR2 sequences are SQVTM and ANQGSEA. The CDR3 DNA is TGCAGCGTTGAAGGGACAGGGTTTTATGGCTACACCTTC. It specifies CSVEGTGFYGYTF.

The chain has TRBV7-2 and TRBJ2-1; 13 bases map to TRBD2. This CDR3 region has 16 residues. V was pared by 4 bases and J by 8 bases, with 8 bases of the junction left unmatched. Germline V gene data show CDR1 as SGHTA and CDR2 as FQGNSA. The CDR3 here is CASSSGGLAGFYEQFF. The CDR3 DNA is TGTGCCAGCAGCTCAGGGGGACTAGCGGGATTTTATGAGCAGTTCTTC.

This clone occurred once. The chain employs TRBV11-2 and TRBJ1-6; a weak D match, TRBD1 (5 bases). In germline, CDR1 is SGHAT, CDR2 FQNNGV. This CDR3 is built from 15 residues. V was pared by 4 bases and J by 10 bases, with 17 bases between. CDR3 nucleotide sequence: TGTGCCAGCAGCTCGCTAAGGGGTCTGGGGTCACCCCTCCACTTT. Protein product: CASSSLRGLGSPLHF.

The rearrangement uses TRBV18 and TRBJ2-1; D call uncertain. From germline, CDR1 is KGHSH and CDR2 LQKENI. The CDR3 has 13 amino acids. V lost 4 bases to trimming and J lost 5 bases, with 9 bases between them. CDR3 DNA: TGTGCCAGCTCACTTTACAAACACAATGAGCAGTTCTTC. It codes for CASSLYKHNEQFF.

V is TRBV9 and J is TRBJ1-2; the D is unclear. The CDR3 is 13 residues long. Trimming shortened V by 2 bases and J by 4 bases, and 9 bases separated the two germline ends. Germline assignment: CDR1 SGDLS and CDR2 YYNGEE. The CDR3 DNA reads TGTGCCAGCAGCGTTTCTGCGGGCTATGGCTACACCTTC. It is translated as CASSVSAGYGYTF.

The chain uses TRBV10-3 and TRBJ1-6; 7 positions match TRBD1. Trimming at V came to 10 bases and at J to 4 bases, leaving 4 bases not matched to a gene. Germline CDR1 ENHRY, CDR2 SYGVKD. CDR3 length: 13 residues. As DNA, the CDR3 is TGTGCCACAGGGGGGCAGTATAATTCACCCCTCCACTTT. Translation gives CATGGQYNSPLHF.

The chain is built from TRBV10-1 and TRBJ1-4; 9 nucleotides agree with TRBD1. The length of the CDR3 is 14 residues. Trimming cost V 6 bases and J 6 bases; bases outside gene matches: 5. Germline assignment: CDR1 WNHNN and CDR2 SYGVQD (reference sequence). CDR3 bases: TGCGCCAGCAGCTCGGGACAGGGAGATGAAAAACTGTTTTTT. It yields the protein CASSSGQGDEKLFF.

The chain recombines TRBV6-5 with TRBJ1-2; 9 bases align to TRBD1. Germline CDR1 is MNHEY and CDR2 is SVGAGI. The CDR3 has 11 residues. V lost 11 bases, J lost 8 bases, and 6 bases stayed unmatched. Here the CDR3 reads CAHGTGTGYTF. CDR3 DNA sequence: TGTGCCCACGGGACAGGGACCGGCTACACCTTC.

In its sample, this clone was seen once. The chain combines TRBV7-8 with TRBJ1-2; D not resolved. Germline V gives CDR1 SGHVS, CDR2 FQNEAQ. The CDR3 runs 13 residues. Between the trimmed V and J ends, which lost 5 bases and 4 bases, there was a span of 11 bases. DNA for the CDR3: TGTGCCAGCAGCCCCCTAAACGGCTATGGCTACACCTTC. As protein: CASSPLNGYGYTF.

The chain employs TRBV28 and TRBJ2-6; tentative D call: TRBD1 (6 bases). V was clipped by 6 bases and J by 4 bases, with 25 bases between them. CDR3 size: 19 residues. From germline, CDR1 is MDHEN and CDR2 SYDVKM. The CDR3 nucleotides are TGTGCCAGCAGCTTTTTATACAGGGATATCCCGTCGGGGGCCAACGTCCTGACTTTC. It encodes CASSFLYRDIPSGANVLTF.

Here the CDR3 DNA reads TGTGCCAGCTCACCACGGACAGGGGGCTACGAGCAGTACTTC. Amino acid sequence: CASSPRTGGYEQYF. This chain uses TRBV18 with TRBJ2-7, with 10 bases that match TRBD1. CDR1 and CDR2 (germline): KGHSH, LQKENI. The CDR3 length is 14 residues. Trimming removed 1 base from V and 3 bases from J; junction bases left unmatched: 0.